Listed below are T cell receptor beta chains from one sample, sequenced in a study of blood T cell repertoires in COVID-19. Only in-frame clones appear in the TCRdb table, and some are missing; sequencing was by immunoSEQ multiplex PCR. The repertoire holds roughly 180,000 clones, with around 79% as singletons. Material for sequencing was PBMCs or T cells enriched from blood (not recorded which). The receptor set was obtained from a man in his fifties who had recovered from COVID-19. The CDR3 runs from the conserved cysteine through the conserved F or W. The order of the fields is clone size, D gene, J gene, V gene, CDR3 protein, CDR3 DNA. D genes are given only for firm matches. Some rows mark clone size as missing; the rest say once, few, many or name a class of expanded clone.

NA NA TRBJ2-7 TRBV29-1 CSVERRGEQYF TGCAGCGTTGAAAGGAGAGGGGAGCAGTACTTC
NA TRBD2 TRBJ2-3 TRBV4-2 CASSPRTSGGYTDTQYF TGTGCCAGCAGCCCCCGGACTAGCGGGGGCTACACAGATACGCAGTATTTT
NA TRBD2 TRBJ2-7 TRBV4-2 CASSHRLAGVYEQYF TGTGCCAGCAGCCATCGACTAGCGGGAGTCTACGAGCAGTACTTC
NA NA TRBJ1-6 TRBV28 CASSLEQKLNSPLHF TGTGCCAGCAGTTTAGAACAGAAACTTAATTCACCCCTCCACTTT
NA TRBD2 TRBJ2-3 TRBV12-5 CASGLVHRGSRTDTQYF TGTGCTAGTGGTTTGGTACATCGCGGGAGCCGCACAGATACGCAGTATTTT
NA NA TRBJ2-7 TRBV15 CATSRDRVGGYEQYF TGTGCCACCAGCAGAGATCGGGTGGGGGGCTACGAGCAGTACTTC
NA TRBD1 TRBJ1-5 TRBV5-5 CASSSTDRGINKGNQPQHF TGTGCCAGCAGCTCCACTGACAGGGGAATCAATAAGGGCAATCAGCCCCAGCATTTT
few TRBD2 TRBJ2-3 TRBV19 CASTNARAGGDTQYF TGTGCCAGTACAAATGCTCGAGCGGGGGGGGATACGCAGTATTTT
NA NA TRBJ1-1 TRBV6-5 CASRNRAGLSEAFF TGTGCCAGCAGGAACAGGGCTGGTCTCTCTGAAGCTTTCTTT
once NA TRBJ2-5 TRBV7-3 CASSLSRGSETQYF TGTGCCAGCAGCTTAAGTCGAGGGTCAGAGACCCAGTACTTC
NA NA TRBJ2-7 TRBV6-5 CASRLAGGRIYEQYF TGTGCCAGCAGACTAGCAGGGGGTAGGATCTACGAGCAGTACTTC
NA NA TRBJ2-3 TRBV7-6 CASSSGQDTDTQYF TGTGCCAGCAGTTCAGGGCAGGACACAGATACGCAGTATTTT
NA TRBD1 TRBJ2-1 TRBV7-8 CASSYTGTGGDEQFF TGTGCCAGCAGCTATACCGGGACAGGGGGGGATGAGCAGTTCTTC
NA NA TRBJ1-1 TRBV7-9 CASSPYRGVRSEAFF TGTGCCAGCAGCCCCTACCGGGGTGTGCGCTCTGAGGCTTTCTTT
NA TRBD1 TRBJ1-5 TRBV19 CASRPQGKPEPQHF TGTGCCAGTAGGCCACAGGGGAAACCGGAGCCCCAGCATTTT
NA TRBD2 TRBJ2-2 TRBV11-2 CASSLSAGGRELFF TGTGCCAGCAGCTTATCAGCGGGAGGCCGGGAGCTGTTTTTT
NA NA TRBJ2-2 TRBV24-1 CATSDPRGSGELFF TGTGCCACCAGTGATCCCCGGGGGTCCGGGGAGCTGTTTTTT
NA NA TRBJ2-5 TRBV9 CASSPTHFQETQYF TGTGCCAGTTCCCCGACACATTTCCAAGAGACCCAGTACTTC
NA NA TRBJ2-3 TRBV25-1 CASSRKGGAGTDTQYF TGTGCCAGCAGTCGGAAGGGGGGGGCGGGCACAGATACGCAGTATTTT
NA TRBD2 TRBJ2-2 TRBV28 CASRGLAGSGELFF TGTGCCAGCCGGGGACTAGCGGGGTCCGGGGAGCTGTTTTTT
NA TRBD1 TRBJ1-5 TRBV30 CAVSIQGRHNQPQHF TGTGCTGTGTCCATACAGGGGAGGCACAATCAGCCCCAGCATTTT
NA NA TRBJ2-5 TRBV7-8 CASSPHTQGAQYF TGTGCCAGCAGCCCGCACACACAAGGGGCCCAGTACTTC
NA NA TRBJ2-2 TRBV5-5 CASSPFGELFF TGTGCCAGCTCTCCTTTCGGGGAGCTGTTTTTT
NA NA TRBJ1-6 TRBV5-1 CASTLQENSPLHF TGCGCCAGCACCTTACAGGAAAATTCACCCCTCCACTTT
few NA TRBJ1-1 TRBV19 CASMARVTGNTEAFF TGTGCCAGTATGGCCCGTGTAACGGGGAACACTGAAGCTTTCTTT
NA TRBD2 TRBJ2-2 TRBV7-2 CASSTNLAGRYTGELFF TGTGCCAGCAGCACGAATCTAGCGGGGAGATACACCGGGGAGCTGTTTTTT
NA NA TRBJ1-2 TRBV9 CASSVNPEISYGYTF TGTGCCAGCAGCGTAAATCCGGAGATATCTTATGGCTACACCTTC
NA NA TRBJ1-6 TRBV11-2 CASSHTDRPHF TGTGCCAGCAGCCATACGGACAGACCCCACTTT
NA NA TRBJ2-3 TRBV28 CASGGTPRDTQYF TGTGCCAGCGGGGGGACTCCCCGGGATACGCAGTATTTT
NA TRBD1 TRBJ1-6 TRBV2 CASRATGVVSPLHF TGTGCCAGCAGGGCGACAGGGGTCGTTTCACCCCTCCACTTT
NA NA TRBJ1-2 TRBV3-1/TRBV3-2 CASSQMGGADGYTF TGTGCCAGCAGCCAAATGGGGGGGGCAGATGGCTACACCTTC
NA NA TRBJ1-2 TRBV18 CASSPADGYTF TGTGCCAGCTCACCGGCGGATGGCTACACCTTC
NA TRBD1 TRBJ2-5 TRBV5-4 CASSPTATGVGKTQYF TGTGCCAGCAGCCCGACGGCGACAGGGGTAGGGAAGACCCAGTACTTC
NA NA TRBJ2-7 TRBV9 CASSVSPALSEQYF TGTGCCAGCAGCGTAAGCCCCGCCCTTAGCGAGCAGTACTTC
NA NA TRBJ2-3 TRBV5-1 CASSLEIRTPGGTDTQYF TGCGCCAGCAGCTTGGAAATCAGGACCCCCGGGGGCACAGATACGCAGTATTTT
once NA TRBJ2-7 TRBV6-2/TRBV6-3 CASSRLGGAAYEQYF TGTGCCAGCAGTCGATTGGGGGGGGCAGCCTACGAGCAGTACTTC
NA TRBD1 TRBJ1-1 TRBV28 CASRRGQIYTEAFF TGTGCCAGCAGGCGGGGACAGATCTACACTGAAGCTTTCTTT
NA TRBD1 TRBJ2-2 TRBV2 CAIDSLQGAGTGELFF TGTGCCATCGATTCCCTTCAGGGGGCGGGCACCGGGGAGCTGTTTTTT
NA TRBD2 TRBJ2-1 TRBV14 CASSHLLSGGAAEQFF TGTGCCAGCAGCCACTTGTTAAGCGGGGGGGCTGCTGAGCAGTTCTTC
NA NA TRBJ1-5 TRBV28 CASSSGEGNQPQHF TGTGCCAGCAGTTCGGGGGAAGGCAATCAGCCCCAGCATTTT
NA NA TRBJ2-1 TRBV29-1 CQEGDEQFF TGCCAGGAGGGCGATGAGCAGTTCTTC
NA NA TRBJ2-2 TRBV13 CASSLGQVNTGELFF TGTGCCAGCAGCTTAGGACAGGTGAACACCGGGGAGCTGTTTTTT
NA TRBD1 TRBJ2-2 TRBV5-8 CASSLVQGANGELFF TGTGCCAGCAGCTTGGTACAGGGGGCGAACGGGGAGCTGTTTTTT
NA TRBD2 TRBJ2-5 TRBV24-1 CATSDLVMGGEGETQYF TGTGCCACCAGTGACCTGGTGATGGGGGGGGAGGGGGAGACCCAGTACTTC
NA TRBD1 TRBJ1-6 TRBV2 CASSETVGQGDSYNSPLHF TGTGCCAGCAGTGAAACCGTCGGACAGGGGGACTCCTATAATTCACCCCTCCACTTT
NA NA TRBJ2-7 TRBV28 CASSSPGEYEQYF TGTGCCAGCAGCTCCCCGGGGGAATACGAGCAGTACTTC